A selection of T cell receptor beta chains follows, all from one sample in a study of T cell responses to AZD1222 COVID-19 vaccine. Libraries were prepared by immunoSEQ multiplex PCR; TCRdb keeps only in-frame clonotypes and omits some of them. The sample contains approximately 170,000 clones, 94% of which appear only once. The sample consisted of peripheral blood, taken 28 days after the second AZD1222 dose. Receptors originate from an adult who received the AZD1222 COVID-19 vaccine. The conserved cysteine and the conserved F or W are not part of the CDR3 here. D genes are given only for firm matches. Only some rows state a clone size, as once, few, many or a class for expanded clones.

cdr3_length clone_size d_call j_call v_call cdr3_aa
13 . . TRBJ1-6 TRBV7-9 ASSLRDGDNSPLH
15 once . TRBJ2-2 TRBV21-1 ASSKRTSGSLTGELF
12 . TRBD2 TRBJ2-2 TRBV27 ASQEGLNTGELF
13 . . TRBJ2-5 TRBV5-6 ASSPQGGGGETQY
14 . . TRBJ2-7 TRBV7-8 ASSWILGGGHREQY
12 . TRBD2 TRBJ2-3 TRBV24-1 ATSDSSGSDTQY
11 . . TRBJ2-1 TRBV27 ASSSPPTAEQF
11 . . TRBJ1-4 TRBV12-3/TRBV12-4 ASSLRQNEKLF
14 . . TRBJ1-1 TRBV18 ASSPTSGQMNTEAF
12 . . TRBJ2-2 TRBV5-1 ASSLGSLSSELF
13 . . TRBJ1-3 TRBV7-6 ASSLDPGTGNTIY
15 . TRBD2 TRBJ2-1 TRBV30 AWRGLKRGSSYNEQF
10 . . TRBJ1-4 TRBV10-2 ASSETSEKLF
13 . . TRBJ1-2 TRBV7-9 ASSSYRVKIGGYT
16 . . TRBJ2-3 TRBV7-2 ASSLRFPGSFSTDTQY
11 . . TRBJ1-5 TRBV6-5 ASSRARNQPQH
14 . TRBD1 TRBJ2-7 TRBV4-3 ASSHDAGTGGIEQY
14 . . TRBJ2-4 TRBV7-9 ASSPRWDLAKNIQY
11 . . TRBJ1-2 TRBV2 ASSVGPGIGYT
12 once . TRBJ2-1 TRBV20-1 SASFRGAYNEQF
13 . . TRBJ1-6 TRBV6-5 ASSYLGPSNSPLH
11 . . TRBJ1-1 TRBV18 ASSPPGDTEAF
10 . . TRBJ2-1 TRBV28 ASTPLNGSPF
13 . . TRBJ2-7 TRBV3-1/TRBV3-2 ASSQEAVSSYEQY
12 . . TRBJ1-5 TRBV28 ASTRGGSNQPQH
12 . TRBD2 TRBJ2-2 TRBV30 AWNSGSGTGELF
12 . . TRBJ2-3 TRBV28 ASSLGGATDTQY
12 . TRBD2 TRBJ2-1 TRBV19 ASSIRGLDNEQF
14 . TRBD2 TRBJ2-3 TRBV6-1 ASSEESGTLTDTQY
14 . TRBD1 TRBJ2-7 TRBV5-1 ASSSSQGAGTYEQY
15 . . TRBJ1-2 TRBV2 ASSEANPWEVNYGYT
16 . TRBD2 TRBJ2-1 TRBV7-2 ASSLKQGSSGRTGEQF
14 . . TRBJ2-2 TRBV9 ASSVASLASPGELF
10 . . TRBJ2-1 TRBV19 ATTIRGTEQF
15 . . TRBJ1-5 TRBV28 ASSLVVITYSNQPQH
12 . TRBD2 TRBJ2-5 TRBV18 ASSLAGVQETQY
14 . TRBD1 TRBJ1-4 TRBV5-1 ASTRTGGASNEKLF
12 . . TRBJ2-7 TRBV15 ATSREGYSYEQY
14 . . TRBJ2-1 TRBV7-8 ASSLSSRGFDNEQF
11 once TRBD1 TRBJ2-5 TRBV7-8 ASSFDRDRTQY
12 . . TRBJ1-2 TRBV5-6 ASSPRGINYGYT
16 . TRBD1 TRBJ1-1 TRBV4-2 ASSQKAGTGGGGTEAF
12 . TRBD2 TRBJ2-1 TRBV11-1 ASSGRASYNEQF
11 . . TRBJ1-2 TRBV30 AWSPSGLHGYT
13 . . TRBJ2-2 TRBV5-4 ASRESPVASGELF
16 . TRBD2 TRBJ2-7 TRBV9 ASSLGLAGGPLFDEQY
12 . . TRBJ1-1 TRBV2 ASSDWGGATEAF
12 . TRBD1 TRBJ2-7 TRBV2 ASGRTGVTYEQY
9 . . TRBJ1-5 TRBV28 ASSWSQPQH
11 once . TRBJ1-2 TRBV28 ASSLGAGDGYT
13 . . TRBJ1-3 TRBV19 ASSIAGSSGNTIY